The clone carrying this TCR beta chain was observed a handful of times. The antigen is undetermined. The sample originates from a study of CD8+CD57+ T cells in acquired aplastic anemia. Study context: Recorded DNA amounts for sorted CD4+ and CD8+ cells had an average of around 3.5 ug. There were roughly 10 million reads, on average, for CD4+ cells from healthy donors.

Study findings and constraints: CD8+ Simpson's diversity showed no significant patient-control difference. Some 28 sequences, all CD8+ CDR3, were shared between patients and controls.

TCR beta VDJ and CDR3 were profiled, and genomic DNA was the template. One entry per CDR3 protein results from TCRdb running MiXCR on the reads. Of 200,000 to 250,000 distinct CDR3 sequences listed, approximately 35% are singletons. The CDR3 is 14 amino acids. J gave up 5 bases and V 1 base, and 5 bases lay outside the gene matches. Germline CDR1 and CDR2: LNHNV and YYDKDF (reference sequence). This chain uses TRBV15 with TRBJ2-7; 7 bases agree with TRBD1. This clonotype originated in a human donor in good health, serving as a control. The sample comprised sorted CD4+, CD8+, or CD8+CD57+ T cells (not recorded which) from PBMCs. CDR3 nucleotide sequence: TGTGCCACCAGCAGAGGACAGGGTACCAACGAGCAGTACTTC. This encodes CATSRGQGTNEQYF.